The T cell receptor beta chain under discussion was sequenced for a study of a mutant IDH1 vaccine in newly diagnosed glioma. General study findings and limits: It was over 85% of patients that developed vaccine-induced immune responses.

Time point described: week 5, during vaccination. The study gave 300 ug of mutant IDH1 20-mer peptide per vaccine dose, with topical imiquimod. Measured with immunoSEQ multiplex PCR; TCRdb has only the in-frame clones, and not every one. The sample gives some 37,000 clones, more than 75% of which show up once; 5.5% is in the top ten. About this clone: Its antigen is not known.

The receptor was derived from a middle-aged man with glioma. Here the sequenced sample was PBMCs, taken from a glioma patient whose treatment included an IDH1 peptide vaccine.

The CDR3 sequence is CASSYEQLNEAFF. CDR3 nucleotides: TGTGCCAGCAGTTACGAACAGCTAAATGAAGCTTTCTTT. The chain employs TRBV6-6 and TRBJ1-1; D unclear. The length of the CDR3 is 13 residues. Trimming stripped 2 bases from V and 7 bases from J, with 11 bases between. Germline loops: CDR1 MNHNY, CDR2 SVGAGI (reference sequence).